Listed here are 24 T cell receptor beta chains from one sample, sequenced in a study of shared clonotypes between healthy human individuals. TCRdb keeps only in-frame clones here, not all; method: immunoSEQ multiplex PCR. Of 2.3 million or so clones in the sample, roughly 93% were seen once. The sequenced material came from naive CD4+ T cells from PBMCs. Sample subset: CD45RA+ positively selected. All receptors derive from a man younger than 30 in good health. Some clones in this sample may be carry-over from other donors' samples.

The chain has TRBV25-1 and TRBJ2-1, with unresolved D. This CDR3 is built from 14 residues. CDR1 and CDR2 from the germline V gene are MGHDK and SYGVNS. V lost 4 bases and J lost 8, with 15 bases in between. The CDR3 bases are TGTGCCAGCAGTGGGGCGACCGTCATGGATGAGCAGTTCTTC. Translating gives CASSGATVMDEQFF.

The V call is TRBV18, the J call TRBJ2-1; 8 bases agree with TRBD2. V lost 5 bases to trimming and J lost 7 bases; unmatched junction nucleotides: 19. The CDR3 sequence is 18 residues long. From germline, CDR1 is KGHSH and CDR2 LQKENI. CDR3 amino acids: CASSSILPQGTSSNEQFF. CDR3 coding DNA: TGTGCCAGCTCATCCATTTTGCCCCAAGGGACTAGTAGTAATGAGCAGTTCTTC.

The chain carries TRBV5-1 and TRBJ2-7; possible D gene TRBD2, 5 bases. V lost 2 bases, J lost 3 bases, and 15 bases lay in between. CDR1 is SGHRS and CDR2 is YFSETQ in the germline V gene. This CDR3 contains 15 residues. The CDR3 DNA follows: TGCGCCAGCAGCTTCGGGATAGCTGCTTTCTACGAGCAGTACTTC. It is translated as CASSFGIAAFYEQYF.

This sequence joins TRBV9 and TRBJ2-2, with unresolved D. The V and J ends lost 1 base and 6 bases respectively, with 13 bases between them. The CDR3 length is 15 residues. CDR1 is SGDLS and CDR2 is YYNGEE in the germline V gene. In nucleotides, the CDR3 is TGTGCCAGCAGCGTAACGGTTGGGTTGGCCGGGGAGCTGTTTTTT. Amino acid sequence: CASSVTVGLAGELFF.

About this clone: A junction end diverges from the germline sequence, so it may reflect a read error. The gene calls are TRBV18 and TRBJ2-5; 7 bases agree with TRBD2. The CDR3 is 14 amino acids. Germline values: CDR1 KGHSH, CDR2 LQKENI. The CDR3 loop reads CASSSPTSPETQYF. CDR3 DNA sequence: TGTGCCAGCTCATCACCGACTAGCCCAGAGACCCAGTACTTC.

V and J are TRBV4-1 and TRBJ2-1; 12 bases map to TRBD2. The germline CDR1 and CDR2 sequences are MGHRA and YSYEKL. With 2 bases clipped from V and 10 bases from J, the junction kept 6 bases outside the gene matches. The CDR3 has 15 amino acids. CDR3 sequence reads: CASSQTSGRSGEQFF. CDR3 sequence (DNA): TGCGCCAGCAGCCAAACTAGCGGGAGGTCAGGGGAGCAGTTCTTC.

This chain uses TRBV5-4 with TRBJ1-1; D is possibly TRBD1 (5 bases). CDR1 is SGHNT and CDR2 is YYREEE in the germline V gene (reference sequence). Trimming stripped 3 bases from V and 0 bases from J, with 15 bases between. The CDR3 extends over 16 amino acids. The CDR3 sequence is CASSSKTATMNTEAFF. Written as DNA, the CDR3 is TGTGCCAGCAGCTCGAAGACAGCAACCATGAACACTGAAGCTTTCTTT.

This clone was seen once. The rearrangement uses TRBV29-1 and TRBJ2-5, with 9 bases matching TRBD2. The DNA end is more similar to TRBJ2-7, so the J call may be wrong. Germline V lookup: CDR1 SQVTM, CDR2 ANQGSEA. The CDR3 runs 16 residues. The CDR3 sequence: CSVGTSANPFLNEQYF. The CDR3, as DNA: TGCAGCGTTGGGACTAGCGCAAACCCCTTCTTAAACGAGCAGTACTTC.

V usage is TRBV11-1 and J usage is TRBJ2-1, with D unclear. Germline CDR1 and CDR2: SGHAT and FQDESV (reference sequence). V was pared by 0 bases and J by 9 bases, with 9 bases between. The CDR3 runs 13 residues. The CDR3: CASSLAPFIEQFF. In DNA, the CDR3 is TGTGCCAGCAGCTTAGCTCCTTTTATTGAGCAGTTCTTC.

The genes are TRBV27 and TRBJ2-3; TRBD1 or TRBD2 may be the D gene (5 bases each). The ends were cut back, 6 bases at V and 4 bases at J, with 14 bases in the middle. The CDR3 totals 14 residues. Per the germline V gene, CDR1 is MNHEY and CDR2 is SMNVEV (reference sequence). The CDR3 loop is CASSSPGRADTQYF. For the CDR3, the DNA is TGTGCCAGCAGCTCGCCGGGACGGGCAGATACGCAGTATTTT.

The J gene is TRBJ1-2, the V gene TRBV19, with 7 bases identical to TRBD1. The CDR3 is 16 residues long. The germline CDR1 and CDR2 sequences are LNHDA and SQIVND (reference sequence). The ends lost 6 bases at V and 0 bases at J; junction bases unmatched: 10. The CDR3 nucleotides read TGTGCCAGTAGGGCAGGGGGTTCTTCAACTAACTATGGCTACACCTTC. Encoded protein: CASRAGGSSTNYGYTF. The whole variable domain, remainder taken from reference TRBV19 and TRBJ1-2, is DGGITQSPKYLFRKEGQNVTLSCEQNLNHDAMYWYRQDPGQGLRLIYYSQIVNDFQKGDIAEGYSVSREKKESFPLTVTSAQKNPTAFYLCASRAGGSSTNYGYTFGSGTRLTVV.

J is TRBJ2-3 and V is TRBV5-1; D may be TRBD1 (6 bases). Germline CDR1 and CDR2: SGHRS and YFSETQ. CDR3 length: 12 amino acids. V was clipped by 3 bases and J by 6 bases, with 8 bases between them. In nucleotides, the CDR3 is TGCGCCAGCAGCTCGCAGGGGGATACGCAGTATTTT. Its protein product is CASSSQGDTQYF.

The V gene is TRBV25-1, the J gene TRBJ1-1, with 10 positions matching TRBD1. This CDR3 is built from 12 residues. Germline CDR1 MGHDK, CDR2 SYGVNS. V trimming: 4 bases; J trimming: 11 bases; junction bases outside the gene matches: 4. DNA for the CDR3: TGTGCCAGCAGTGCGGGACAGGGGCCGGCTTTCTTT. It yields the protein CASSAGQGPAFF. Complete variable domain (other parts from reference TRBV25-1 and TRBJ1-1): EADIYQTPRYLVIGTGKKITLECSQTMGHDKMYWYQQDPGMELHLIHYSYGVNSTEKGDLSSESTVSRIRTEHFPLTLESARPSHTSQYLCASSAGQGPAFFGQGTRLTVV.

A note on this clone: Additional DNA sequences in this sample encode the identical CDR3. The chain couples TRBV27 to TRBJ1-1; D uncertain. The germline V and J ends were trimmed by 6 bases and 0 bases, with 8 bases remaining between them. The CDR3 length is 13 residues. Germline values: CDR1 MNHEY, CDR2 SMNVEV (reference sequence). The CDR3 spells CASSPRVNTEAFF. The CDR3 nucleotides are TGTGCCAGCAGCCCCCGGGTGAACACTGAAGCTTTCTTT.

This clone has more than one count but fewer than ten. The chain links TRBV2 to TRBJ2-3, with D perhaps TRBD1 (5 bases). V lost 0 bases, J lost 6 bases, and 16 bases lay in between. The CDR3 runs to 16 residues. The germline V gene has CDR1 SNHLY and CDR2 FYNNEI. The CDR3 here is CASSEASGLLGDTQYF. Here the CDR3 DNA reads TGTGCCAGCAGTGAAGCGTCAGGGCTTCTGGGGGATACGCAGTATTTT.

This CDR3 is CASSQDMSRGLRTPSTDTQYF. As DNA, the CDR3 is TGTGCCAGCAGCCAAGATATGTCTAGAGGTCTTCGAACTCCTAGCACAGATACGCAGTATTTT. The chain recombines TRBV4-2 with TRBJ2-3, with unresolved D. The CDR3 has 21 residues. The ends were cut back, 0 bases at V and 0 bases at J, with 25 bases in the middle. Germline V gene sequence: CDR1 LGHNA, CDR2 YNFKEQ.

Here the CDR3 reads CASSEIVLAFF. CDR3 coding DNA: TGTGCCAGCAGTGAAATCGTGCTGGCTTTCTTT. The chain couples TRBV2 to TRBJ1-1; no clear D gene. This CDR3 comprises 11 residues. The germline gives CDR1 SNHLY, CDR2 FYNNEI. V was trimmed by 2 bases and J by 11 bases, leaving 9 bases between them.

This chain joins TRBV9 and TRBJ2-1, with 8 bases identical to TRBD2. CDR3 length: 16 amino acids. Germline CDR1 and CDR2: SGDLS and YYNGEE. V shed 0 bases and J 12 bases; nucleotides not matched to a gene: 14. The CDR3 loop reads CASSVETSGSQTRQFF. The CDR3 bases are TGTGCCAGCAGCGTAGAAACTAGCGGTTCTCAGACGCGGCAGTTCTTC.

The chain joins TRBV5-1 to TRBJ2-6, with D perhaps matching TRBD1 (5 bases). The CDR3 is made up of 17 amino acids. CDR1 is SGHRS and CDR2 is YFSETQ in the germline V gene. The ends were cut back, 0 bases at V and 4 bases at J, with 14 bases in the middle. CDR3 coding DNA: TGCGCCAGCAGCTTGGCCGGTAGGGGTGACGGGGCCAACGTCCTGACTTTC. Translating gives CASSLAGRGDGANVLTF.

The gene calls are TRBV7-2 and TRBJ2-3; 10 bases are shared with TRBD2. The V gene's germline CDR1 is SGHTA and CDR2 FQGNSA. The CDR3 has 16 residues. The V gene end was trimmed by 5 bases and the J gene end by 5 bases; junction bases not matched to a gene: 10. This CDR3 is CASSRSEREGKDTQYF. CDR3 coding DNA: TGTGCCAGCAGCCGCTCGGAGCGGGAGGGTAAAGATACGCAGTATTTT.

The rearrangement links TRBV19 to TRBJ2-3; TRBD2 agrees at 16 bases. The CDR3 is made up of 17 amino acids. V lost 6 bases to trimming and J lost 0 bases; unmatched junction nucleotides: 3. Germline V gene data show CDR1 as LNHDA and CDR2 as SQIVND (reference sequence). CDR3 sequence reads: CASRKGLAGGSTDTQYF. For the CDR3, the DNA is TGTGCCAGTAGGAAGGGACTAGCGGGAGGGAGCACAGATACGCAGTATTTT.

V and J are TRBV6-6 and TRBJ1-1; TRBD1 might be the D (6 bases). Trimming left V 8 bases short and J 4 bases short, with 14 bases between. Germline-derived CDR1 and CDR2 are MNHNY and SVGAGI (reference sequence). This CDR3 region has 13 residues. CDR3 region: CASELQGSTEAFF. The DNA of the CDR3 is TGTGCCAGCGAATTACAGGGAAGCACTGAAGCTTTCTTT.

V gene TRBV7-6 combines with J gene TRBJ2-1, with D maybe TRBD2 (5 bases). Germline V CDR1 and CDR2: SGHVS, FNYEAQ. The ends were cut back, 1 base at V and 10 bases at J, with 17 bases in the middle. This CDR3 spans 15 amino acids. Here the CDR3 reads CASSLEKQRRGEQFF. The CDR3 nucleotides are TGTGCCAGCAGCTTAGAAAAACAGAGACGAGGGGAGCAGTTCTTC.

V and J are TRBV10-3 and TRBJ1-2; D is uncertain. V dropped 2 bases and J dropped 5 bases, with 9 bases sitting between them. Germline CDR1 and CDR2: ENHRY and SYGVKD. The length of the CDR3 is 13 residues. CDR3 amino acids: CAISEGLKYGYTF. CDR3 in DNA: TGTGCCATCAGTGAGGGACTGAAATATGGCTACACCTTC.